This T cell receptor (beta chain) was observed in a study of lymphopenia after photon versus proton radiotherapy. Study-wide results and limits: A bigger post-nadir fall in TCR diversity correlated inversely with survival time in deceased patients. Better survival with proton therapy was suggested as possible, not demonstrated. Photon-treated patients lost naive T cells and TCR diversity; proton-treated stayed stable.

There are 12 residues in the CDR3. The V end lost 5 bases, the J end lost 4 bases, and 8 bases lay between the germline ends. Germline-derived CDR1 and CDR2 are SGHTA and FQGNSA. Notes on this clone: Its antigen is as yet unknown.

Repertoires were generated with immunoSEQ multiplex PCR, while TCRdb's copy carries only in-frame clones and drops some. In the table there are 40,000 to 45,000 clones, about four fifths of which are singletons. The specimen comprised peripheral blood, sampled from a patient treated with proton-based radiotherapy. This receptor was identified in a woman aged 70-85 years with pancreatic cancer. The chain is built from TRBV7-2 and TRBJ1-2, with D perhaps TRBD1 (6 bases). The chain's CDR3 is CASSPDSYGYTF. The CDR3, as DNA: TGTGCCAGCAGCCCGGACAGCTATGGCTACACCTTC. Full variable domain (rest looked up from reference TRBV7-2 and TRBJ1-2): GAGVSQSPSNKVTEKGKDVELRCDPISGHTALYWYRQSLGQGLEFLIYFQGNSAPDKSGLPSDRFSAERTGGSVSTLTIQRTQQEDSAVYLCASSPDSYGYTFGSGTRLTVV.